This passage covers 10 T cell receptor beta chains from one sample sequenced in a study of cytomegalovirus exposure and HLA in healthy donors. Primers: 60 Vbeta forward and 13 Jbeta reverse. Clones were read by immunoSEQ multiplex PCR, and TCRdb kept only the in-frame ones, dropping some. The sample has 180,000 or so clones, about 80% seen once; the top ten hold 1.5% to 2%. The source material was PBMCs. The receptors were sampled from a woman aged 25 to 39 in good health and CMV-seronegative.

The genes are TRBV9 and TRBJ1-3, with D perhaps matching TRBD1 (6 bases). The V end was cut by 4 bases, the J end by 2 bases, with 22 bases between. The CDR3 is 18 amino acids. Germline values: CDR1 SGDLS, CDR2 YYNGEE. CDR3 residues: CASSPGPQTGAAGNTIYF. The CDR3 DNA reads as TGTGCCAGCAGCCCCGGGCCCCAGACAGGAGCGGCTGGAAACACCATATATTTT.

This chain links TRBV7-2 with TRBJ1-5, with D possibly TRBD1 on 6 matching bases. This CDR3 spans 15 amino acids. Trimming shortened V by 3 bases and J by 5 bases, and 14 bases separated the two germline ends. Germline loops: CDR1 SGHTA, CDR2 FQGNSA. Written as DNA, the CDR3 is TGTGCCAGCAGCTTGCTCCGTACAGGGTATCAGCCCCAGCATTTT. Amino acids: CASSLLRTGYQPQHF.

The chain recombines TRBV4-1 with TRBJ2-7, with D unresolved. Germline-derived CDR1 and CDR2 are MGHRA and YSYEKL. The CDR3 extends over 12 amino acids. V dropped 0 bases and J dropped 8 bases, with 8 bases sitting between them. The CDR3 here is CASSQDFEKQYF. DNA of the CDR3: TGCGCCAGCAGCCAAGATTTCGAGAAGCAGTACTTC.

This clone was recorded a few times. V and J are TRBV4-2 and TRBJ1-1; possible D gene TRBD1, 6 bases. The germline CDR1 and CDR2 sequences are LGHNA and YNFKEQ. CDR3 length: 14 amino acids. Trimming left V 0 bases short and J 4 bases short, with 9 bases between. Written as DNA, the CDR3 is TGTGCCAGCAGCCAAGAGGCAGGGGTCACTGAAGCTTTCTTT. Protein: CASSQEAGVTEAFF.

V is TRBV27 and J is TRBJ1-5; 7 bases agree with TRBD1. Germline V gives CDR1 MNHEY, CDR2 SMNVEV (reference sequence). J lost 2 bases, V lost 5 bases, and 6 bases had no gene match. The CDR3 is made up of 15 amino acids. In nucleotides, the CDR3 is TGTGCCAGCAGTCCCTCCACAGGGGGCAATCAGCCCCAGCATTTT. It yields the protein CASSPSTGGNQPQHF.

The table lists this clone with a count of one. A junction end diverges from the germline sequence, so it may reflect a read error. This rearrangement joins TRBV6-1 to TRBJ1-1; D gene ambiguous. Germline V gene data show CDR1 as MNHNS and CDR2 as SASEGT. This CDR3 has 13 amino acids. CDR3 loop: CASREGRNTEAFF. CDR3 sequence (DNA): TGTGCCAGCAGGGAAGGGAGGAACACTGAAGCTTTCTTT.

DNA for the CDR3: TGCAGCGCCACCGGACAGGGGGCGGACGGGGAGCTGTTTTTT. Translation: CSATGQGADGELFF. V is TRBV29-1 and J is TRBJ2-2, with 11 bases identical to TRBD1. CDR3 size: 14 residues. Trimming removed 7 bases from V and 7 bases from J; junction bases left unmatched: 8. The germline V gene encodes CDR1 SQVTM and CDR2 ANQGSEA.

This clone was recorded a few times. This rearrangement joins TRBV7-9 to TRBJ1-5, with a weak D call TRBD1 (6 bases). V was clipped by 1 base and J by 5 bases, with 15 bases between them. The CDR3 runs 16 residues. Germline V gene data show CDR1 as SEHNR and CDR2 as FQNEAQ (reference sequence). The CDR3, as DNA: TGTGCCAGCAGCTTAGGAGGGGGGGCAGACCATCAGCCCCAGCATTTT. This codes for CASSLGGGADHQPQHF. The full variable domain, its missing parts supplied by reference TRBV7-9 and TRBJ1-5, is DTGVSQNPRHKITKRGQNVTFRCDPISEHNRLYWYRQTLGQGPEFLTYFQNEAQLEKSRLLSDRFSAERPKGSFSTLEIQRTEQGDSAMYLCASSLGGGADHQPQHFGDGTRLSIL.

The rearrangement uses TRBV5-1 and TRBJ2-3, with D possibly TRBD1 on 5 matching bases. This CDR3 has 17 residues. The ends were cut back, 0 bases at V and 3 bases at J, with 17 bases in the middle. Germline V gene lookup returns CDR1 SGHRS and CDR2 YFSETQ. The CDR3 DNA sequence: TGCGCCAGCAGCTTGGGGCAGGGTGGCTCGGTTACAGATACGCAGTATTTT. This gives the protein CASSLGQGGSVTDTQYF.

The chain recombines TRBV5-1 with TRBJ2-1; possibly TRBD1 for D (5 bases). The V gene lost 3 bases and the J gene lost 5 bases, with 9 bases spanning the gap. The germline gives CDR1 SGHRS, CDR2 YFSETQ. CDR3 length equals 13 residues. The CDR3 DNA is TGCGCCAGCAGCTCATCAGGGAACAATGAGCAGTTCTTC. Protein sequence: CASSSSGNNEQFF.